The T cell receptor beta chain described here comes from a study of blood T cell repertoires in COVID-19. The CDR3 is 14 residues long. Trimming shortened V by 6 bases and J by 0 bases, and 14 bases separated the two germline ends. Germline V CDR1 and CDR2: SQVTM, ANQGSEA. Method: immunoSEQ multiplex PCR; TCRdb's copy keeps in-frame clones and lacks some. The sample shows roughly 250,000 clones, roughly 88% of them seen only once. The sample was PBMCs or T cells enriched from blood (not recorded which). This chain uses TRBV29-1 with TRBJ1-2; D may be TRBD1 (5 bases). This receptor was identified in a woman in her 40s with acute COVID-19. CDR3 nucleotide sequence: TGCAGCGTCAGAAAGCAGGGTACTAACTATGGCTACACCTTC. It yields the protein CSVRKQGTNYGYTF.